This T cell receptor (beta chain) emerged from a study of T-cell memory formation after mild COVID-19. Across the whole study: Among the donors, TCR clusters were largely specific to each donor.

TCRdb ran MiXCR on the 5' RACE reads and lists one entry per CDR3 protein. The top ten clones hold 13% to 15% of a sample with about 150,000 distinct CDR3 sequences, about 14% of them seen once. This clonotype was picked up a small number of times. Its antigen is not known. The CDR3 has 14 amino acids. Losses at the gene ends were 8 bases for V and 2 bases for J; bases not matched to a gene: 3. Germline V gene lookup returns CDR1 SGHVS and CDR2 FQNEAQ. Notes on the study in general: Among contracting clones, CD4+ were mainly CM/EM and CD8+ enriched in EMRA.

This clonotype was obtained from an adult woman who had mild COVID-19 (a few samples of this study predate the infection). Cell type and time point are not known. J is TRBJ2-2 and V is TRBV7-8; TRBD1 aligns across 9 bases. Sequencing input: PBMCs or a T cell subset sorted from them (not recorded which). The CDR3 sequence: CASWTGANTGELFF. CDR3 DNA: TGTGCCAGCTGGACAGGGGCCAACACCGGGGAGCTGTTTTTT.